These 28 T cell receptor beta chains were all obtained from the same sample, sequenced in a study of T cell responses to AZD1222 COVID-19 vaccine. Here immunoSEQ multiplex PCR was the method, and the copy in TCRdb shows in-frame clones only, minus some. The sample has 85,000 to 130,000 clones; 85% to 90% are singletons. The sample consisted of peripheral blood, taken on day 0 of AZD1222 vaccination. All receptors derive from an adult in good health.

This clone was seen once. The V call is TRBV5-1, the J call TRBJ2-5; the match to TRBD1 covers 8 bases. This CDR3 contains 16 residues. V was pared by 4 bases and J by 1 base, with 9 bases of the junction left unmatched. The germline gives CDR1 SGHRS, CDR2 YFSETQ. Written as DNA, the CDR3 is TGCGCCAGCAGCACCGACAGGGGATGGGTCCAAGAGACCCAGTACTTC. Its translation: CASSTDRGWVQETQYF.

The V gene is TRBV30, the J gene TRBJ1-2; unclear D gene. Germline values: CDR1 GTSNPN, CDR2 SVGIG (reference sequence). Trimming shortened V by 0 bases and J by 4 bases, and 3 bases separated the two germline ends. The CDR3 covers 11 residues. The CDR3 loop reads CAWSVGYGYTF. DNA of the CDR3: TGTGCCTGGAGTGTAGGCTATGGCTACACCTTC.

This chain joins TRBV11-1 and TRBJ2-1, with D perhaps given as TRBD1 or TRBD2 (6 bases each). Germline V CDR1 and CDR2: SGHAT, FQDESV (reference sequence). This CDR3 spans 13 amino acids. V gave up 8 bases and J gave up 4 bases, with 12 bases separating them. The CDR3 region has the DNA TGTGCCAGCGCCTCGGGGGCTTACAATGAGCAGTTCTTC. It specifies CASASGAYNEQFF.

This clone was observed a few times. The CDR3 nucleotides read TGTGCCAGCAGCATGGACAGGGGGGATGAGCAGTTCTTC. It codes for CASSMDRGDEQFF. The genes are TRBV7-2 and TRBJ2-1; 10 positions match TRBD1. This CDR3 comprises 13 residues. CDR1 is SGHTA, CDR2 FQGNSA, per germline. Trimming took 5 bases from V and 8 from J; bases not matched to a gene: 3.

The rearrangement links TRBV7-3 to TRBJ2-1; the match to TRBD1 covers 7 bases. The CDR3 runs to 16 residues. Trimming removed 5 bases from V and 4 bases from J; junction bases left unmatched: 11. The germline CDR1 and CDR2 sequences are SGHTA and FQGTGA. The chain's CDR3 is CASSPQGWDGYNEQFF. The CDR3 DNA is TGTGCCAGCAGCCCACAGGGGTGGGACGGGTACAATGAGCAGTTCTTC.

CDR3 coding DNA: TGTGCCAGCTCATTGGTAGCGTGGGATACGCAGTATTTT. Its translation is CASSLVAWDTQYF. This sequence joins TRBV18 and TRBJ2-3, with D tentatively TRBD2 (5 bases). CDR1 and CDR2 from the germline V gene are KGHSH and LQKENI. The CDR3 length is 13 residues. The V and J ends lost 5 bases and 6 bases respectively, with 12 bases between them.

This clone appeared a single time. The chain links TRBV19 to TRBJ1-2; 7 nucleotides align to TRBD1. From germline, CDR1 is LNHDA and CDR2 SQIVND (reference sequence). Germline trimming cut 5 bases from V and 8 bases from J; bases unmatched to any gene: 11. CDR3 size: 14 residues. The CDR3 loop reads CASSLGQYDRGYTF. The CDR3 nucleotides read TGTGCCAGTAGTCTGGGACAGTATGATCGCGGCTACACCTTC.

This clone occurred a few times. V gene TRBV24-1 combines with J gene TRBJ2-3; D not resolved. The CDR3 runs 13 residues. CDR1 is KGHDR and CDR2 is SFDVKD in the germline V gene. V lost 9 bases, J lost 1 base, and 10 bases lay in between. CDR3 DNA sequence: TGTGCCACCGGTGTCGACGGCACAGATACGCAGTATTTT. Translated: CATGVDGTDTQYF.

The chain has TRBV5-1 and TRBJ1-5; TRBD1 might be the D (5 bases). The CDR3 totals 15 residues. Trimming shortened V by 5 bases and J by 1 base, and 13 bases separated the two germline ends. Germline CDR1 reads SGHRS; CDR2 reads YFSETQ. The CDR3: CASSLTGESNQPQHF. The CDR3 DNA is TGCGCCAGCAGTCTGACGGGGGAAAGCAATCAGCCCCAGCATTTT.

This clone appeared once. The chain is built from TRBV11-2 and TRBJ1-3, with 7 bases matching TRBD1. Per the germline V gene, CDR1 is SGHAT and CDR2 is FQNNGV. With V trimmed by 5 bases and J by 1 base, 8 bases remained unmatched. The CDR3 loop spans 16 amino acids. CDR3 sequence (DNA): TGTGCCAGCAGCCTTAATCAGGGGGAATCTGGAAACACCATATATTTT. Amino acids: CASSLNQGESGNTIYF.

The rearrangement joins TRBV11-3 to TRBJ2-1; the D gene could be TRBD1 or TRBD2 (5 bases each). The CDR3 runs to 16 residues. CDR1 and CDR2 from the germline V gene are SGHNT and YENEEA. V lost 6 bases to trimming and J lost 9 bases, with 24 bases between them. In DNA form, the CDR3 reads TGTGCCAGCAGTTTTATTTCCGGGACGGTAGGAGGTGAGCAGTTCTTC. Its protein product is CASSFISGTVGGEQFF.

V and J are TRBV7-9 and TRBJ2-2; D possibly corresponds to TRBD2 (6 bases). The ends were cut back, 4 bases at V and 3 bases at J, with 15 bases in the middle. The length of the CDR3 is 16 residues. Germline CDR1 is SEHNR and CDR2 is FQNEAQ (reference sequence). CDR3 region: CASSWPEWGDTGELFF. For the CDR3, the DNA is TGTGCCAGCAGCTGGCCCGAGTGGGGGGACACCGGGGAGCTGTTTTTT.

The rearrangement links TRBV15 to TRBJ1-5; 12 nucleotides match TRBD1. Per germline, CDR1 LNHNV and CDR2 YYDKDF (reference sequence). Trimming removed 2 bases from V and 6 bases from J; junction bases left unmatched: 8. The CDR3 is 17 amino acids. CDR3: CATSRSPGTGGGQPQHF. CDR3 coding DNA: TGTGCCACCAGCAGATCCCCCGGGACAGGGGGCGGTCAGCCCCAGCATTTT.

The chain couples TRBV6-1 to TRBJ1-1, with 7 positions matching TRBD1. The CDR3 totals 13 residues. Losses at the gene ends were 5 bases for V and 4 bases for J; bases not matched to a gene: 4. Germline CDR1 reads MNHNS; CDR2 reads SASEGT. CDR3 sequence: CASSRQGGTEAFF. In DNA, the CDR3 is TGTGCCAGCAGTAGACAGGGCGGCACTGAAGCTTTCTTT.

The chain employs TRBV7-9 and TRBJ2-3; D tentatively reads TRBD1 or TRBD2 (5 bases each). CDR3 size: 15 residues. V lost 3 bases to trimming and J lost 1 base, with 11 bases between them. CDR1 is SEHNR and CDR2 is FQNEAQ in the germline V gene (reference sequence). The CDR3 bases are TGTGCCAGCAGCTTCCGGGACGCAGGCACAGATACGCAGTATTTT. Its protein is CASSFRDAGTDTQYF.

The chain links TRBV27 to TRBJ1-3; 9 bases fit TRBD1. CDR1 is MNHEY and CDR2 is SMNVEV in the germline V gene (reference sequence). CDR3 length equals 13 residues. The V gene end was trimmed by 8 bases and the J gene end by 7 bases; junction bases not matched to a gene: 6. CDR3 sequence reads: CASRSTGGNTIYF. The CDR3 DNA is TGTGCCAGCCGATCGACAGGGGGGAACACCATATATTTT.

The chain is built from TRBV5-1 and TRBJ2-1; D gene uncertain. The CDR3 is 13 amino acids. V was trimmed by 4 bases and J by 7 bases, leaving 12 bases between them. CDR1 SGHRS and CDR2 YFSETQ come from the germline V gene. In DNA form, the CDR3 reads TGCGCCAGCAGCCCCCTTAACGGTAATGAGCAGTTCTTC. This gives the protein CASSPLNGNEQFF.

V is TRBV18 and J is TRBJ2-7, with 12 bases identical to TRBD2. Germline loops: CDR1 KGHSH, CDR2 LQKENI. CDR3 length: 15 residues. Unmatched junction bases numbered 5, after V lost 5 bases and J lost 3 bases. The CDR3 DNA is TGTGCCAGCTCAAGACCGGGACTAGCGGGCTACGAGCAGTACTTC. Amino acid sequence: CASSRPGLAGYEQYF.

The CDR3 region has the DNA TGTGCCACCAGCAGAGATCGAGCTACGAACACCGGGGAGCTGTTTTTT. Protein product: CATSRDRATNTGELFF. The gene calls are TRBV15 and TRBJ2-2; D uncertain. Germline CDR1 is LNHNV and CDR2 is YYDKDF (reference sequence). V lost 0 bases and J lost 0, with 8 bases in between. The CDR3 sequence is 16 residues long.

This clone has only one observation. The chain couples TRBV5-6 to TRBJ2-3; 11 nucleotides line up with TRBD2. V lost 1 base to trimming and J lost 4 bases; unmatched junction nucleotides: 5. CDR3 length equals 16 residues. Germline V gives CDR1 SGHDT, CDR2 YYEEEE. CDR3 sequence: CASSLRLAGRSDTQYF. CDR3 bases: TGTGCCAGCAGCTTGAGACTAGCGGGACGCTCAGATACGCAGTATTTT.

The V and J genes are TRBV28 and TRBJ2-7; 9 nucleotides match TRBD2. The germline CDR1 and CDR2 sequences are MDHEN and SYDVKM. The CDR3 extends over 16 amino acids. Trimming cost V 1 base and J 11 bases; bases outside gene matches: 15. CDR3 in amino acids: CASSLYLASGTPREYF. The DNA of the CDR3 is TGTGCCAGCAGTTTATATTTGGCTAGCGGGACCCCAAGGGAGTACTTC.

This clone was seen more than once but under ten times. This chain joins TRBV19 and TRBJ2-1, with D uncertain. Germline assignment: CDR1 LNHDA and CDR2 SQIVND (reference sequence). The CDR3 has 11 amino acids. Trimming shortened V by 5 bases and J by 7 bases, and 6 bases separated the two germline ends. The CDR3 nucleotides are TGTGCCAGTAGTGTTCTAAATGAGCAGTTCTTC. This translates into CASSVLNEQFF. Supplemented by reference TRBV19 and TRBJ2-1, the full variable domain reads DGGITQSPKYLFRKEGQNVTLSCEQNLNHDAMYWYRQDPGQGLRLIYYSQIVNDFQKGDIAEGYSVSREKKESFPLTVTSAQKNPTAFYLCASSVLNEQFFGPGTRLTVL.

V is TRBV27 and J is TRBJ2-3; D gene ambiguous. The germline V and J ends were trimmed by 3 bases and 2 bases, with 15 bases remaining between them. The CDR3 runs 16 residues. From germline, CDR1 is MNHEY and CDR2 SMNVEV (reference sequence). In DNA form, the CDR3 reads TGTGCCAGCAGTTTTAGTTGGGTCACCTTCACAGATACGCAGTATTTT. This sequence encodes CASSFSWVTFTDTQYF.

The genes are TRBV5-4 and TRBJ1-1; D is unresolved. Germline V lookup: CDR1 SGHNT, CDR2 YYREEE (reference sequence). Trimming removed 4 bases at V and 3 bases at J, with 10 bases between. This CDR3 region has 13 residues. The CDR3 DNA reads TGTGCCAGCAGCCCCCAGACCCACACTGAAGCTTTCTTT. This codes for CASSPQTHTEAFF.

The chain carries TRBV21-1 and TRBJ2-7. TRBV21-1 is a documented pseudogene. The CDR3 is 17 amino acids. The CDR3 is CASRGLDSGESSYEQYF. CDR3 nucleotides: TGTGCCAGCAGGGGCTTGGATTCAGGAGAAAGCTCCTACGAGCAGTACTTC.

This chain links TRBV7-9 with TRBJ1-5, with D possibly TRBD1 on 5 matching bases. Germline V lookup: CDR1 SEHNR, CDR2 FQNEAQ (reference sequence). V was cut by 7 bases and J by 4 bases, with 11 bases left in between. CDR3 length: 13 residues. The CDR3 sequence is CASNSGLNQPQHF. DNA of the CDR3: TGTGCCAGCAATTCGGGACTTAATCAGCCCCAGCATTTT.

The chain uses TRBV10-3 and TRBJ1-4; perhaps TRBD1 as D (5 bases). Germline V lookup: CDR1 ENHRY, CDR2 SYGVKD. The CDR3 has 14 amino acids. V lost 6 bases, J lost 8 bases, and 16 bases lay in between. Here the CDR3 reads CAISPREGHEKLFF. The DNA of the CDR3 is TGTGCCATCAGCCCGAGGGAGGGGCACGAAAAACTGTTTTTT.

A remark on this clone: The junction does not match germline at one end; this may be a read error. The chain carries TRBV6-5 and TRBJ1-1; possible D gene TRBD1, 5 bases. Germline-derived CDR1 and CDR2 are MNHEY and SVGAGI. This CDR3 is 11 amino acids long. This CDR3 is CASSLGPEAFF. The CDR3 DNA follows: TGTGCCAGCAGTTTGGGACCTGAGGCTTTCTTT.